Given below is one TCR beta chain in context. Generated by immunoSEQ multiplex PCR, the TCRdb table keeps only in-frame clones and is missing some. Altogether about 74,000 clones are present, approximately 91% being singletons, with the ten largest covering less than 3.5%. This sample is drawn from a study of T cell changes during pregnancy in multiple sclerosis. There are 12 residues in the CDR3. CDR1 is SEHNR and CDR2 is FQNEAQ in the germline V gene (reference sequence). Trimming pared 3 bases from V and 9 bases from J, leaving 11 bases between. The specimen was peripheral blood, collected before pregnancy. V is TRBV7-9 and J is TRBJ1-2; D remains unclear. This clonotype originated in a female donor with multiple sclerosis, enrolled in a pregnancy study. DNA of the CDR3: TGTGCCAGCAGCTTCTGGGTCGGGAGCTACACCTTC. This encodes CASSFWVGSYTF.